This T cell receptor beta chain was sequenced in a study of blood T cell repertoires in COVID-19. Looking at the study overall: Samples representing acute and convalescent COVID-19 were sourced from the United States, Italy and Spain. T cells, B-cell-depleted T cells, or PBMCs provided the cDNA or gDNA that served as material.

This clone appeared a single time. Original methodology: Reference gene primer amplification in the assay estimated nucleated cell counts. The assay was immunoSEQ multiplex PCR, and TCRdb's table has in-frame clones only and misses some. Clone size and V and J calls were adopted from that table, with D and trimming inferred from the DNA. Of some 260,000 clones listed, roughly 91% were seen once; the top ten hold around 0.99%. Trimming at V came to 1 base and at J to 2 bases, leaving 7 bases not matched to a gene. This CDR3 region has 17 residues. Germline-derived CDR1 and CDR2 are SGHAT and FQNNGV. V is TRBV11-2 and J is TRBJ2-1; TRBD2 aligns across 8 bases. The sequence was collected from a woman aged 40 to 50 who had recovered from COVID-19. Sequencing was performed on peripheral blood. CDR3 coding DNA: TGTGCCAGCAGCTTAGTCCGGGCTAGCGGGCCCTACAATGAGCAGTTCTTC. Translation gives CASSLVRASGPYNEQFF.